One sample yielded the 23 T cell receptor beta chains listed below, sequenced in a study of T cells in Graves' hyperthyroidism and ophthalmopathy. It was RNA transcripts that yielded the amplified TCR beta CDR3 regions. First-round RT-PCR targeting the TCR CDR3 was performed with the HTBI primer set. TCRdb re-derived calls from the multiplex PCR reads in MiXCR, one entry per CDR3 protein. Found here are 250,000 to 400,000 distinct CDR3 sequences, approximately 15% of them singletons; the top ten hold approximately 35%. Sequencing used blood. The receptor set was obtained from a woman aged 35 to 49 with Graves' ophthalmopathy.

This clonotype was picked up many times. The chain links TRBV20-1 to TRBJ1-2; D perhaps matches TRBD1 (6 bases). V lost 5 bases to trimming and J lost 6 bases, with 19 bases between them. This CDR3 comprises 14 residues. Germline V gene lookup returns CDR1 DFQATT and CDR2 SNEGSKA (reference sequence). The CDR3 here is CSAWPGQLHHGYTF. The CDR3 DNA reads as TGCAGTGCTTGGCCTGGACAGCTACACCATGGCTACACCTTC.

This clonotype was counted many times. The J gene is TRBJ1-1, the V gene TRBV30, with a possible D match to TRBD1 (5 bases). This CDR3 is 12 amino acids long. Per the germline V gene, CDR1 is GTSNPN and CDR2 is SVGIG (reference sequence). Trimming cost V 6 bases and J 3 bases, with 11 bases left between them. The CDR3 loop reads CACLQGYTEAFF. DNA for the CDR3: TGTGCCTGTCTCCAGGGATACACTGAAGCTTTCTTT.

The genes are TRBV20-1 and TRBJ2-3; 7 nucleotides line up with TRBD1. Trimming at V came to 3 bases and at J to 2 bases, leaving 8 bases not matched to a gene. The CDR3 has 15 residues. Germline CDR1 and CDR2: DFQATT and SNEGSKA (reference sequence). For the CDR3, the DNA is TGCAGTGCTAGTTGGGGACAGATAGTCACAGATACGCAGTATTTT. Translation: CSASWGQIVTDTQYF.

The rearrangement links TRBV19 to TRBJ2-1; D unresolved. CDR3 size: 11 residues. Trimming shortened V by 3 bases and J by 10 bases, and 7 bases separated the two germline ends. Germline CDR1 and CDR2: LNHDA and SQIVND (reference sequence). As DNA, the CDR3 is TGTGCCAGTAGTATTGGGCCAGAGCAGTTCTTC. This encodes CASSIGPEQFF.

This clonotype was counted ten times or more. This chain connects TRBV7-8 to TRBJ2-2; D is perhaps TRBD1 (6 bases). The germline V and J ends were trimmed by 3 bases and 6 bases, with 8 bases remaining between them. The CDR3 loop spans 13 amino acids. Germline CDR1 and CDR2: SGHVS and FQNEAQ. The CDR3 DNA sequence: TGTGCCAGCAGCTTCAGGGGTTCCGGGGAGCTGTTTTTT. Translated, it gives CASSFRGSGELFF.

V and J are TRBV5-5 and TRBJ1-5, with D possibly TRBD1 on 6 matching bases. This CDR3 region has 16 residues. V was shortened by 4 bases and J by 1 base, with 15 bases between the two germline ends. Germline CDR1 SGHKS, CDR2 YYEKEE (reference sequence). In DNA form, the CDR3 reads TGTGCCAGCAGCGATGGTCCAACAGGGAGCAATCAGCCCCAGCATTTT. Translation: CASSDGPTGSNQPQHF.

In its sample, this clonotype was seen a few times. The chain joins TRBV29-1 to TRBJ2-7; D unclear. V was pared by 2 bases and J by 4 bases, with 6 bases between. The germline V gene has CDR1 SQVTM and CDR2 ANQGSEA. The CDR3 extends over 11 amino acids. CDR3 DNA: TGCAGCGTTGAACACCTTTACGAGCAGTACTTC. It encodes CSVEHLYEQYF.

This clonotype has a count of ten or more. The chain employs TRBV27 and TRBJ2-5; possible D gene TRBD2, 5 bases. Germline CDR1 MNHEY, CDR2 SMNVEV (reference sequence). This CDR3 spans 15 amino acids. V lost 5 bases and J lost 2, with 15 bases in between. CDR3 DNA: TGTGCCAGCAGTACCACATCGGGGTTTCAAGAGACCCAGTACTTC. Translating it yields CASSTTSGFQETQYF.

A note on this clonotype: This could be a read error, since a much larger clone is one nucleotide away. The CDR3 does not end in the conserved phenylalanine or tryptophan, so this is likely a read error. This rearrangement joins TRBV20-1 to TRBJ1-5; D perhaps matches TRBD1 (6 bases). In germline, CDR1 is DFQATT, CDR2 SNEGSKA (reference sequence). V shed 4 bases and J shed 0 bases, with 13 bases lying between them. The CDR3 spans 15 residues. CDR3 in DNA: TGCAGTGCTACTAAAGCAGGGGTTAGCAATCAGCCCCAGCATTTG. Translation: CSATKAGVSNQPQHL.

This clonotype was counted only a few times. The chain carries TRBV3-1 and TRBJ2-1, with D perhaps TRBD2 (6 bases). Germline values: CDR1 LGHDT, CDR2 YNNKEL (reference sequence). V dropped 4 bases and J dropped 7 bases, with 14 bases sitting between them. The CDR3 contains 14 residues. The CDR3: CASSPMGGRNEQFF. CDR3 bases: TGTGCCAGCAGCCCAATGGGGGGAAGGAATGAGCAGTTCTTC.

The table lists this clonotype with a few counts. The rearrangement uses TRBV3-1 and TRBJ2-1; TRBD2 might be the D (6 bases). V was shortened by 0 bases and J by 1 base, with 19 bases between the two germline ends. Germline V gene sequence: CDR1 LGHDT, CDR2 YNNKEL (reference sequence). The CDR3 loop spans 19 amino acids. In nucleotides, the CDR3 is TGTGCCAGCAGCCAAGATCTAGTGACTAGAACATCTTCCTACAATGAGCAGTTCTTC. This codes for CASSQDLVTRTSSYNEQFF.

This clonotype has only a few counts. The V gene is TRBV18, the J gene TRBJ2-1; 12 bases are shared with TRBD2. Germline values: CDR1 KGHSH, CDR2 LQKENI. The CDR3 spans 16 residues. V lost 1 base and J lost 8; bases outside the gene matches: 6. The CDR3, as DNA: TGTGCCAGCTCACCACAGACTAGCGGGAGTGGGCATGAGCAGTTCTTC. Amino acid sequence: CASSPQTSGSGHEQFF.

This chain connects TRBV7-3 to TRBJ2-7; D is possibly TRBD1 or TRBD2 (5 bases each). Per the germline V gene, CDR1 is SGHTA and CDR2 is FQGTGA. The CDR3 loop spans 14 amino acids. Trimming took off 2 bases at V and 6 bases at J, with 14 bases between the two ends. The CDR3 bases are TGTGCCAGCAGCTTATCGCCGAGTGGGGGCGAGCAGTACTTC. The encoded protein is CASSLSPSGGEQYF.

This clonotype was seen many times. The chain couples TRBV11-2 to TRBJ2-3; 8 nucleotides align to TRBD1. The CDR3 totals 15 residues. Per germline, CDR1 SGHAT and CDR2 FQNNGV. V trimming: 5 bases; J trimming: 2 bases; junction bases outside the gene matches: 6. Here the CDR3 DNA reads TGTGCCAGCAGCCCCGACAGGGGTCCCACAGATACGCAGTATTTT. This codes for CASSPDRGPTDTQYF.

This clonotype turned up a few times. The gene calls are TRBV19 and TRBJ1-5, with D tentatively TRBD1 (6 bases). Per germline, CDR1 LNHDA and CDR2 SQIVND (reference sequence). The CDR3 is 14 amino acids. V lost 10 bases and J lost 4, with 17 bases in between. CDR3 bases: TGTGCCACAAAGACAGGTACGTCGAATCAGCCCCAGCATTTT. Amino acids: CATKTGTSNQPQHF.

This clonotype was seen many times. The chain carries TRBV28 and TRBJ1-5, with D tentatively TRBD1 (6 bases). CDR3 length equals 16 residues. Trimming stripped 0 bases from V and 3 bases from J, with 12 bases between. Germline values: CDR1 MDHEN, CDR2 SYDVKM. The CDR3 spells CASSLWSGHVNQPQHF. As DNA, the CDR3 is TGTGCCAGCAGTTTATGGTCGGGACACGTCAATCAGCCCCAGCATTTT.

This clonotype came up many times. V is TRBV15 and J is TRBJ2-7; 12 nucleotides agree with TRBD2. Looked up from germline, CDR1 is LNHNV and CDR2 is YYDKDF (reference sequence). The CDR3 spans 13 residues. Losses at the gene ends were 7 bases for V and 3 bases for J; bases not matched to a gene: 1. CDR3 DNA sequence: TGTGCCACCAAACTAGCGGGAGGCTACGAGCAGTACTTC. This encodes CATKLAGGYEQYF.

The table lists this clonotype with many counts. CDR3 nucleotides: TGCAGCGTTGTCATAACAGGAAGCACAGATACGCAGTATTTT. It yields the protein CSVVITGSTDTQYF. The V and J genes are TRBV29-1 and TRBJ2-3; tentative D call: TRBD1 (5 bases). CDR1 SQVTM and CDR2 ANQGSEA come from the germline V gene. This CDR3 region has 14 residues. V shed 4 bases and J shed 0 bases, with 11 bases lying between them.

With respect to this clonotype: A much larger clone differs by one base, so this may be a read error. CDR3 loop: CASSDGLGSSGASVLTF. The DNA of the CDR3 is TGTGCCAGCAGTGACGGTTTGGGAAGCTCTGGGGCCAGCGTCCTGACTTTC. The rearrangement uses TRBV2 and TRBJ2-6, with D possibly being TRBD1 (5 bases). The CDR3 covers 17 residues. Germline loops: CDR1 SNHLY, CDR2 FYNNEI.

The sample holds a few counts of this clonotype. The chain carries TRBV7-9 and TRBJ1-3; TRBD1 is a possible D gene (5 bases). The CDR3 totals 15 residues. The V end was cut by 3 bases, the J end by 5 bases, with 14 bases between. Germline V gene data show CDR1 as SEHNR and CDR2 as FQNEAQ (reference sequence). In DNA form, the CDR3 reads TGTGCCAGCAGCTTGACAGACGCTCGGAGAAACACCATATATTTT. Translated, it gives CASSLTDARRNTIYF.

The chain joins TRBV7-9 to TRBJ2-7; 9 bases line up with TRBD2. The junction had 13 bases not matched to a gene; V was cut back by 6 bases and J by 4 bases. The CDR3 runs to 16 residues. Germline CDR1 reads SEHNR; CDR2 reads FQNEAQ (reference sequence). As DNA, the CDR3 is TGTGCCAGCAGTGAACTTGGCGGGGGGGCGGCGTACGAGCAGTACTTC. It encodes CASSELGGGAAYEQYF. Looking up the rest from reference TRBV7-9 and TRBJ2-7 gives the full variable domain: DTGVSQNPRHKITKRGQNVTFRCDPISEHNRLYWYRQTLGQGPEFLTYFQNEAQLEKSRLLSDRFSAERPKGSFSTLEIQRTEQGDSAMYLCASSELGGGAAYEQYFGPGTRLTVT.

This clonotype was seen repeatedly, ten times or more. The V and J genes are TRBV24-1 and TRBJ2-1; D not resolved. V was pared by 3 bases and J by 7 bases, with 6 bases between. The length of the CDR3 is 12 residues. Germline CDR1 KGHDR, CDR2 SFDVKD. CDR3: CATSDRANEQFF. In nucleotides, the CDR3 is TGTGCCACCAGTGATCGGGCGAATGAGCAGTTCTTC.

CDR3: CATSDPGLGNTGELFF. CDR3 nucleotides: TGTGCCACCAGTGATCCGGGACTAGGGAACACCGGGGAGCTGTTTTTT. The chain combines TRBV24-1 with TRBJ2-2; 8 bases fit TRBD2. This CDR3 region has 16 residues. The J segment lost 1 base and the V segment lost 3 bases, leaving 3 bases of the junction unmatched. Germline CDR1 reads KGHDR; CDR2 reads SFDVKD.